The text below deals with one T cell receptor beta chain. The record originates from a study of blood T cell repertoires in COVID-19. Across the whole study: Acute and convalescent COVID-19 samples came from the United States, Italy and Spain. Sources were T cells, B-cell-depleted T cells, or PBMCs; the material itself was cDNA or gDNA.

In the original workflow: Estimation of nucleated cell counts relied on the amplification of reference gene primers. Measured with immunoSEQ multiplex PCR; TCRdb has only the in-frame clones, and not every one. The V and J calls and clone size are taken from that table; D and trimming were inferred from the DNA. This table holds roughly 95,000 clones, roughly four fifths found once. Between the trimmed V and J ends, which lost 3 bases and 6 bases, there was a span of 6 bases. Germline CDR1 is SQVTM and CDR2 is ANQGSEA. The CDR3 extends over 11 amino acids. The source material was peripheral blood. V is TRBV29-1 and J is TRBJ1-5; D is ambiguous. The origin of this receptor is a man aged 45-65 years with active or convalescent COVID-19. The CDR3 nucleotides read TGCAGCGTTGAGCGGGCTCAGCCCCAGCATTTT. Translation: CSVERAQPQHF.